One and the same sample provided the 32 T cell receptor beta chains below, sequenced in a study of blood T cell repertoires in COVID-19. The method was immunoSEQ multiplex PCR; TCRdb's version includes in-frame clones alone and lacks a portion of them. The profile shows roughly 260,000 clones, about nine tenths of them singletons. The sequenced sample was peripheral blood. The receptors were sampled from a woman between 50 and 59 years old who had recovered from COVID-19.

This clone has only one observation. The V and J genes are TRBV6-2 or TRBV6-3 and TRBJ2-2; D is ambiguous. V was pared by 6 bases and J by 1 base, with 9 bases between. The V gene's germline CDR1 is MNHEY and CDR2 SVGEGT. This CDR3 is built from 14 residues. The CDR3: CASSRLENTGELFF. In DNA, the CDR3 is TGTGCCAGCAGCCGTTTAGAGAACACCGGGGAGCTGTTTTTT.

The CDR3 DNA is TGTGCCAGCAGCTTACTAGCGGGAATGGTTATGGTCTACAATGAGCAGTTCTTC. Its translation: CASSLLAGMVMVYNEQFF. This sequence joins TRBV7-2 and TRBJ2-1, with TRBD2 matching 9 bases. This CDR3 region has 18 residues. V dropped 2 bases and J dropped 3; count of bases not matched to a gene: 11. Per germline, CDR1 SGHTA and CDR2 FQGNSA. Full variable domain (missing parts from reference TRBV7-2 and TRBJ2-1): GAGVSQSPSNKVTEKGKDVELRCDPISGHTALYWYRQSLGQGLEFLIYFQGNSAPDKSGLPSDRFSAERTGGSVSTLTIQRTQQEDSAVYLCASSLLAGMVMVYNEQFFGPGTRLTVL.

The chain links TRBV6-5 to TRBJ1-1; 9 nucleotides match TRBD1. Looked up from germline, CDR1 is MNHEY and CDR2 is SVGAGI. The CDR3 sequence is 15 residues long. Losses at the gene ends were 6 bases for V and 5 bases for J; bases not matched to a gene: 10. The CDR3 loop reads CASRTKQGAGTEAFF. The CDR3 nucleotides read TGTGCCAGCAGGACAAAACAGGGGGCAGGGACTGAAGCTTTCTTT.

The gene calls are TRBV7-8 and TRBJ2-7; a weak D match, TRBD1 (5 bases). The germline V gene encodes CDR1 SGHVS and CDR2 FQNEAQ. Between the trimmed V and J ends, which lost 5 bases and 3 bases, there was a span of 8 bases. The CDR3 extends over 12 amino acids. Here the CDR3 reads CASSHDSYEQYF. Written as DNA, the CDR3 is TGTGCCAGCAGCCACGACAGCTACGAGCAGTACTTC.

CDR3 region: CASSQRAAGLPEQYF. The DNA of the CDR3 is TGTGCCAGCAGCCAAAGGGCCGCGGGTCTACCCGAGCAGTACTTC. J is TRBJ2-7 and V is TRBV3-1 (or the pseudogene TRBV3-2); maybe TRBD2 (5 bases). V lost 2 bases to trimming and J lost 6 bases, with 17 bases between them. Germline V lookup: CDR1 LGHDT, CDR2 YNNKEL (reference sequence). The CDR3 totals 15 residues.

The CDR3 DNA follows: TGTGCCAGCAGCGCCAGGGTTAGGAACACCGGGGAGCTGTTTTTT. It yields the protein CASSARVRNTGELFF. The chain has TRBV9 and TRBJ2-2; D is possibly TRBD1 (5 bases). CDR3 size: 15 residues. The V gene's germline CDR1 is SGDLS and CDR2 YYNGEE. V was pared by 3 bases and J by 1 base, with 10 bases between.

The chain has TRBV5-8 and TRBJ2-1; possibly TRBD2 for D (6 bases). Between the trimmed V and J ends, which lost 1 base and 8 bases, there was a span of 22 bases. Germline loops: CDR1 SGHTS, CDR2 YDEGEE. The CDR3 runs 17 residues. Written as DNA, the CDR3 is TGTGCCAGCAGCTTGATGCCGGGACTTCCCGGGTTCGATGAGCAGTTCTTC. Translation gives CASSLMPGLPGFDEQFF. Using reference TRBV5-8 and TRBJ2-1 for the parts outside the CDR3, the full variable domain is EAGVTQSPTHLIKTRGQQATLRCSPISGHTSVYWYQQALGLGLQFLLWYDEGEERNRGNFPPRFSGRQFPNYSSELNVNALELEDSALYLCASSLMPGLPGFDEQFFGPGTRLTVL.

The J gene is TRBJ1-2, the V gene TRBV28; weak D call: TRBD1 (6 bases). V was shortened by 8 bases and J by 3 bases, with 16 bases between the two germline ends. The CDR3 contains 14 residues. Per germline, CDR1 MDHEN and CDR2 SYDVKM. CDR3 region: CASGTQEIHYGYTF. The CDR3 region has the DNA TGTGCCAGCGGGACACAGGAGATTCACTATGGCTACACCTTC.

V gene TRBV6-1 combines with J gene TRBJ1-2; possible D gene TRBD1, 5 bases. Germline CDR1 and CDR2: MNHNS and SASEGT. V was cut by 3 bases and J by 13 bases, with 12 bases left in between. The CDR3 extends over 11 amino acids. The CDR3 DNA follows: TGTGCCAGCAGTGATCCAGGGATCCCCACCTTC. Protein product: CASSDPGIPTF.

This clone was observed once. The V gene is TRBV7-2, the J gene TRBJ2-7; 11 bases agree with TRBD2. V gave up 5 bases and J gave up 3 bases; unmatched junction bases: 15. In germline, CDR1 is SGHTA, CDR2 FQGNSA. The CDR3 loop spans 18 amino acids. The CDR3 loop reads CASSVISGTSGNIYEQYF. CDR3 bases: TGTGCCAGCAGCGTTATTTCCGGGACTAGCGGAAACATCTACGAGCAGTACTTC.

About this clone itself: The junction departs from germline at one end; a sequencing error may be responsible. The V call is TRBV7-9, the J call TRBJ2-2; 7 bases are shared with TRBD2. Germline V gene sequence: CDR1 SEHNR, CDR2 FQNEAQ (reference sequence). The CDR3 is made up of 14 amino acids. In DNA, the CDR3 is TGCGCTACCACCGGACTAGCGAACACCGGGGAGCTGTTTTTT. Protein: CATTGLANTGELFF.

This rearrangement joins TRBV13 to TRBJ1-2; maybe TRBD1 (5 bases). This CDR3 spans 14 amino acids. Germline V CDR1 and CDR2: PRHDT, FYEKMQ (reference sequence). V was pared by 6 bases and J by 3 bases, with 14 bases between. DNA for the CDR3: TGTGCCAGCAGAAGGACGGGGGGTGACTATGGCTACACCTTC. Translated: CASRRTGGDYGYTF.

The chain has TRBV4-3 and TRBJ1-1, with D uncertain. This CDR3 is 13 amino acids long. Germline V gene data show CDR1 as LGHNA and CDR2 as YSLEER. V lost 0 bases to trimming and J lost 8 bases, with 10 bases between them. Here the CDR3 DNA reads TGCGCCAGCAGCCAAGATAGGACTTTCGAAGCTTTCTTT. Protein sequence: CASSQDRTFEAFF.

This chain connects TRBV7-3 to TRBJ2-7; D might be TRBD1 (6 bases). V lost 5 bases and J lost 7, with 18 bases in between. Germline CDR1 and CDR2: SGHTA and FQGTGA. This CDR3 is 14 amino acids long. The CDR3, as DNA: TGTGCCAGCAGCAAGCCGGCTACGAGGGGGGAGCAGTACTTC. Its translation is CASSKPATRGEQYF.

V gene TRBV5-1 combines with J gene TRBJ2-1, with D possibly matching TRBD1 (5 bases). Trimming took 2 bases from V and 5 from J, leaving 14 bases between them. The CDR3 contains 15 residues. The V gene's germline CDR1 is SGHRS and CDR2 YFSETQ. The CDR3 spells CASSFKQVNHNEQFF. For the CDR3, the DNA is TGCGCCAGCAGCTTTAAACAGGTTAACCACAATGAGCAGTTCTTC. The full variable domain, rest sourced from reference TRBV5-1 and TRBJ2-1, is KAGVTQTPRYLIKTRGQQVTLSCSPISGHRSVSWYQQTPGQGLQFLFEYFSETQRNKGNFPGRFSGRQFSNSRSEMNVSTLELGDSALYLCASSFKQVNHNEQFFGPGTRLTVL.

The chain has TRBV28 and TRBJ2-3, with 7 bases lining up with TRBD1. From germline, CDR1 is MDHEN and CDR2 SYDVKM. V was clipped by 6 bases and J by 1 base; unmatched bases: 10. The CDR3 length is 16 residues. The CDR3 DNA sequence: TGTGCCAGCAGCTACAGGGGAGTCTTGCGCACAGATACGCAGTATTTT. It yields the protein CASSYRGVLRTDTQYF.

V gene TRBV4-2 combines with J gene TRBJ2-2; D remains unclear. The germline V and J ends were trimmed by 3 bases and 3 bases, with 8 bases remaining between them. From germline, CDR1 is LGHNA and CDR2 YNFKEQ. The length of the CDR3 is 14 residues. The CDR3 protein is CASSHGRYTGELFF. CDR3 nucleotide sequence: TGTGCCAGCAGCCATGGCAGGTACACCGGGGAGCTGTTTTTT.

V is TRBV25-1 and J is TRBJ1-2; 9 bases fit TRBD1. Germline CDR1 is MGHDK and CDR2 is SYGVNS. The V segment lost 4 bases and the J segment 6 bases; nucleotides outside the gene matches: 6. The CDR3 spans 14 residues. This CDR3 is CASSVVGTGNGYTF. The DNA for the CDR3 is TGTGCCAGCAGTGTCGTCGGGACAGGGAATGGCTACACCTTC.

This rearrangement joins TRBV5-1 to TRBJ2-1; TRBD1 matches 8 bases. The junction had 2 bases not matched to a gene; V was cut back by 0 bases and J by 3 bases. The V gene's germline CDR1 is SGHRS and CDR2 YFSETQ. The CDR3 is 15 residues long. CDR3 sequence reads: CASSLGTGYYNEQFF. CDR3 nucleotide sequence: TGCGCCAGCAGCTTGGGGACAGGGTACTACAATGAGCAGTTCTTC.

The V and J genes are TRBV27 and TRBJ2-7, with 12 nucleotides matching TRBD1. Per germline, CDR1 MNHEY and CDR2 SMNVEV (reference sequence). V shed 6 bases and J 3 bases; nucleotides not matched to a gene: 3. The CDR3 contains 14 residues. The CDR3 is CASRGQGANYEQYF. For the CDR3, the DNA is TGTGCCAGCAGGGGACAGGGGGCAAACTACGAGCAGTACTTC.

V and J are TRBV28 and TRBJ1-1, with D unclear. The CDR3 length is 14 residues. Germline CDR1 MDHEN, CDR2 SYDVKM. V gave up 6 bases and J gave up 4 bases, with 15 bases separating them. The CDR3 sequence is CASSPGDRVTEAFF. CDR3 sequence (DNA): TGTGCCAGCAGCCCCGGGGATAGGGTCACTGAAGCTTTCTTT. Together with reference TRBV28 and TRBJ1-1, the CDR3 gives the full variable domain: DVKVTQSSRYLVKRTGEKVFLECVQDMDHENMFWYRQDPGLGLRLIYFSYDVKMKEKGDIPEGYSVSREKKERFSLILESASTNQTSMYLCASSPGDRVTEAFFGQGTRLTVV.

The chain is built from TRBV12-2 and TRBJ2-7; the table's D call TRBD1 went unverified against the DNA. TRBV12-2 represents a pseudogene. CDR3 length equals 14 residues. CDR3 in DNA: TGTGCAAGTCGCTTAGAGGGGGCCACCTACGAGCAGTACTTC. Protein product: CASRLEGATYEQYF.

V is TRBV19 and J is TRBJ1-5; D is undetermined. Germline V CDR1 and CDR2: LNHDA, SQIVND (reference sequence). The CDR3 covers 14 residues. Trimming removed 3 bases at V and 2 bases at J, with 8 bases between. The CDR3 DNA sequence: TGTGCCAGTAGTATGGGTGGGCGCAATCAGCCCCAGCATTTT. It codes for CASSMGGRNQPQHF.

This sequence joins TRBV10-1 and TRBJ1-5; D not resolved. Trimming left V 3 bases short and J 11 bases short, with 8 bases between. The CDR3 length is 11 residues. Per germline, CDR1 WNHNN and CDR2 SYGVQD (reference sequence). CDR3: CASSDLLSQHF. The CDR3 DNA sequence: TGCGCCAGCAGTGACCTACTTTCCCAGCATTTT.

The V call is TRBV7-2, the J call TRBJ1-1; perhaps TRBD1 as D (5 bases). V was clipped by 1 base and J by 4 bases, with 13 bases between them. Per the germline V gene, CDR1 is SGHTA and CDR2 is FQGNSA. The CDR3 has 15 residues. The CDR3 DNA sequence: TGTGCCAGCAGCTTAGACGGAGGGGTGGCCACTGAAGCTTTCTTT. Protein product: CASSLDGGVATEAFF.

The J gene is TRBJ2-3, the V gene TRBV7-9; 13 nucleotides agree with TRBD2. The J segment lost 4 bases and the V segment lost 1 base, leaving 2 bases of the junction unmatched. Germline V gene sequence: CDR1 SEHNR, CDR2 FQNEAQ (reference sequence). The CDR3 contains 16 residues. The CDR3 region has the DNA TGTGCCAGCAGCTTAGGGGGACTAGCGGGGTCAGATACGCAGTATTTT. Translating it yields CASSLGGLAGSDTQYF.

The genes are TRBV4-3 and TRBJ2-1, with D possibly TRBD2 on 6 matching bases. Germline V CDR1 and CDR2: LGHNA, YSLEER. The V end was cut by 3 bases, the J end by 1 base, with 10 bases between. The CDR3 consists of 15 residues. The CDR3 DNA is TGCGCCAGCAGCCACGCGAGCGGGTCCTACAATGAGCAGTTCTTC. Protein product: CASSHASGSYNEQFF.

The chain couples TRBV6-6 to TRBJ1-2, with TRBD1 identical over 9 bases. CDR1 and CDR2 (germline): MNHNY, SVGAGI (reference sequence). The CDR3 contains 14 residues. J lost 5 bases, V lost 4 bases, and 5 bases had no gene match. CDR3 amino acids: CASSSRTGEYGYTF. The CDR3 nucleotides are TGTGCCAGCAGTTCGCGGACAGGGGAGTATGGCTACACCTTC.

J is TRBJ1-2 and V is TRBV5-1; no reliable D call. The V gene's germline CDR1 is SGHRS and CDR2 YFSETQ. V was clipped by 0 bases and J by 4 bases, with 10 bases between them. The CDR3 is 14 amino acids. The CDR3 loop reads CASSLDSGFYGYTF. The DNA for the CDR3 is TGCGCCAGCAGCTTGGATTCGGGATTCTATGGCTACACCTTC.

The chain uses TRBV9 and TRBJ1-2; maybe TRBD1 (6 bases). V lost 0 bases to trimming and J lost 5 bases, with 14 bases between them. CDR3 length: 15 residues. Germline V CDR1 and CDR2: SGDLS, YYNGEE. CDR3 protein: CASSVEDGTSYGYTF. CDR3 DNA sequence: TGTGCCAGCAGCGTAGAGGACGGGACATCATATGGCTACACCTTC.

The chain employs TRBV21-1 and TRBJ1-1; the table's D call, TRBD1, has no DNA check behind it. TRBV21-1 corresponds to a pseudogene. The CDR3 extends over 21 amino acids. This chain's CDR3 is CASSNNGPPRALTGGGTEAFF. The CDR3, as DNA: TGTGCCAGCAGCAATAACGGTCCACCGCGGGCTTTGACAGGGGGCGGCACTGAAGCTTTCTTT.

V is TRBV6-2 or TRBV6-3 and J is TRBJ1-2, with 7 bases aligning to TRBD1. With V trimmed by 3 bases and J by 6 bases, 7 bases remained unmatched. This CDR3 is built from 14 residues. Germline CDR1 is MNHEY and CDR2 is SVGEGT. CDR3 protein: CASSYTTGIDGYTF. The CDR3 DNA follows: TGTGCCAGCAGTTATACGACAGGGATCGATGGCTACACCTTC.